A single sample gave rise to the 27 T cell receptor beta chains below, sequenced in a study of early T cells in non-severe SARS-CoV-2 infection. TCRdb passed the 5' RACE reads through MiXCR, listing each CDR3 protein once. This sample has more than 90,000 distinct CDR3 sequences; roughly an eighth occur once, and the top ten carry around 2%. The sample comprised whole blood. The receptors shown here come from an adult who was a healthcare worker with PCR-confirmed SARS-CoV-2 infection or an uninfected control (not recorded which).

This clonotype appeared a single time. J is TRBJ1-5 and V is TRBV7-2, with D unresolved. CDR3 length: 13 residues. The V gene lost 0 bases and the J gene lost 10 bases, with 10 bases spanning the gap. The germline V gene encodes CDR1 SGHTA and CDR2 FQGNSA. CDR3 residues: CASSLARDSPQHF. In DNA form, the CDR3 reads TGTGCCAGCAGCTTAGCGAGAGATTCCCCCCAGCATTTT.

J is TRBJ2-2 and V is TRBV20-1; 7 nucleotides line up with TRBD1. V trimming: 4 bases; J trimming: 5 bases; junction bases outside the gene matches: 10. This CDR3 comprises 15 residues. Germline V gene lookup returns CDR1 DFQATT and CDR2 SNEGSKA (reference sequence). Written as DNA, the CDR3 is TGCAGTGCTAAAATAGGGGGCGCCGGGACCGGGGAGCTGTTTTTT. It translates to CSAKIGGAGTGELFF.

This clonotype was detected many times. The rearrangement uses TRBV7-9 and TRBJ2-7; no clear D. Deletions cut 4 bases from V and 5 bases from J, with 12 bases between. Germline V lookup: CDR1 SEHNR, CDR2 FQNEAQ (reference sequence). There are 13 residues in the CDR3. The DNA for the CDR3 is TGTGCCAGCAGCTCCTTCGAGGTCCACGAGCAGTACTTC. This translates into CASSSFEVHEQYF.

This clonotype appeared many times. This chain links TRBV20-1 with TRBJ2-7; 8 bases fit TRBD2. V was clipped by 8 bases and J by 4 bases; unmatched bases: 7. The CDR3 has 12 residues. Germline CDR1 reads DFQATT; CDR2 reads SNEGSKA (reference sequence). The CDR3 nucleotides read TGCAGTCCGTCCGGGGGGGGATACGAGCAGTACTTC. Residues: CSPSGGGYEQYF.

This clonotype was detected only a few times. The genes are TRBV18 and TRBJ2-3; D gene ambiguous. CDR1 and CDR2 from the germline V gene are KGHSH and LQKENI. The CDR3 totals 17 residues. The germline V and J ends were trimmed by 3 bases and 6 bases, with 22 bases remaining between them. The CDR3 spells CASSPARSSSFMDTQYF. CDR3 coding DNA: TGTGCCAGCTCACCTGCAAGGTCGTCGAGTTTTATGGATACGCAGTATTTT.

This clonotype was found a few times. V gene TRBV11-2 combines with J gene TRBJ2-7; the D call may be TRBD1 or TRBD2 (5 bases each). Germline CDR1 and CDR2: SGHAT and FQNNGV. V dropped 4 bases and J dropped 13 bases, with 17 bases sitting between them. This CDR3 has 12 residues. This CDR3 is CASSSEFGTLYF. In DNA, the CDR3 is TGTGCCAGCAGCTCCGAATTCGGGACCCTATACTTC.

This clonotype was detected many times. The chain carries TRBV20-1 and TRBJ2-2; D remains unclear. The CDR3 is 14 amino acids. V lost 3 bases, J lost 1 base, and 9 bases lay in between. In germline, CDR1 is DFQATT, CDR2 SNEGSKA (reference sequence). CDR3 bases: TGCAGTGCTAGCAATGGGCGGAACACCGGGGAGCTGTTTTTT. This gives the protein CSASNGRNTGELFF.

This clonotype was counted between two and nine times. The genes are TRBV4-1 and TRBJ2-2; 11 positions match TRBD2. The germline CDR1 and CDR2 sequences are MGHRA and YSYEKL. Trimming at V came to 1 base and at J to 3 bases, leaving 4 bases not matched to a gene. CDR3 size: 17 residues. The chain's CDR3 is CASSQARTSGYTGELFF. CDR3 DNA: TGCGCCAGCAGCCAAGCCCGGACTAGCGGGTACACCGGGGAGCTGTTTTTT.

The chain joins TRBV23-1 to TRBJ2-5; 10 bases are shared with TRBD1. TRBV23-1 is an ORF, and what it does is uncertain. The CDR3 covers 17 residues. V lost 2 bases to trimming and J lost 1 base; unmatched junction nucleotides: 7. The CDR3, as DNA: TGCGCCAGCAGTCAAACCGGGACAGGGGCGTCCCAAGAGACCCAGTACTTC. It codes for CASSQTGTGASQETQYF.

Many counts were recorded for this clonotype. The V and J genes are TRBV5-5 and TRBJ2-2, with D perhaps given as TRBD1 or TRBD2 (6 bases each). This CDR3 region has 15 residues. Germline loops: CDR1 SGHKS, CDR2 YYEKEE (reference sequence). V was clipped by 4 bases and J by 7 bases, with 17 bases between them. In DNA form, the CDR3 reads TGTGCCAGCAGCATGATCGGGGGCGATGTCGGGGAGCTGTTTTTT. It specifies CASSMIGGDVGELFF.

This clonotype turned up a few times. This rearrangement joins TRBV20-1 to TRBJ2-7; maybe TRBD1 (6 bases). CDR1 is DFQATT and CDR2 is SNEGSKA in the germline V gene (reference sequence). This CDR3 comprises 13 residues. Trimming stripped 2 bases from V and 3 bases from J, with 11 bases between. CDR3 sequence reads: CSARQGTVYEQYF. As DNA, the CDR3 is TGCAGTGCTAGACAGGGGACGGTCTACGAGCAGTACTTC.

The chain carries TRBV18 and TRBJ1-4, with TRBD1 identical over 7 bases. CDR1 is KGHSH, CDR2 LQKENI, per germline. V lost 8 bases and J lost 5; bases outside the gene matches: 5. This CDR3 is built from 13 residues. The CDR3 DNA sequence: TGTGCCAGCAGAGGGGGCAGGAATGAAAAACTGTTTTTT. This sequence encodes CASRGGRNEKLFF.

This clonotype appeared many times. This chain joins TRBV11-1 and TRBJ2-1; D gene unclear. CDR1 and CDR2 from the germline V gene are SGHAT and FQDESV (reference sequence). The CDR3 runs 15 residues. V gave up 4 bases and J gave up 4 bases, with 14 bases separating them. The CDR3 protein is CASSSSLDVYNEQFF. The CDR3 DNA reads TGTGCCAGCAGCTCTTCCCTAGACGTATACAATGAGCAGTTCTTC.

This clonotype was observed at least ten times. The CDR3 bases are TGTGCCAGCAGCGAGACAGGCCTTGGGACCCAGTACTTC. Residues: CASSETGLGTQYF. The chain is built from TRBV27 and TRBJ2-5; tentatively, D is TRBD1 (6 bases). CDR1 and CDR2 from the germline V gene are MNHEY and SMNVEV (reference sequence). This CDR3 has 13 amino acids. V lost 6 bases to trimming and J lost 7 bases, with 15 bases between them.

This clonotype was counted ten times or more. This rearrangement joins TRBV27 to TRBJ1-2, with 8 bases lining up with TRBD1. This CDR3 is 13 amino acids long. Losses at the gene ends were 4 bases for V and 6 bases for J; bases not matched to a gene: 4. Germline CDR1 is MNHEY and CDR2 is SMNVEV (reference sequence). The CDR3 nucleotides are TGTGCCAGCAGTTGGACAGGGAACCATGGCTACACCTTC. This encodes CASSWTGNHGYTF.

This clonotype occurred many times. V and J are TRBV21-1 and TRBJ2-7; the DNA was not compared with TRBD1, the D call given in the table. TRBV21-1 is flagged as a pseudogene. The CDR3 is made up of 14 amino acids. CDR3 sequence: CASILGQELYEQYF. The CDR3 DNA reads TGTGCCAGCATCTTGGGACAGGAGCTCTACGAGCAGTACTTC.

The gene calls are TRBV6-5 and TRBJ1-6, with D hard to call. The CDR3 runs to 15 residues. CDR1 and CDR2 (germline): MNHEY, SVGAGI. Trimming removed 7 bases from V and 0 bases from J, with 10 bases in between. The CDR3 nucleotides are TGTGCCAGCAACCCGGGGAGCTCCTATAATTCACCCCTCCACTTT. Translation gives CASNPGSSYNSPLHF.

V is TRBV5-6 and J is TRBJ2-1; TRBD1 agrees at 7 bases. Germline CDR1 reads SGHDT; CDR2 reads YYEEEE. The V gene end was trimmed by 4 bases and the J gene end by 3 bases; junction bases not matched to a gene: 4. There are 14 residues in the CDR3. The CDR3 DNA reads as TGTGCCAGCAGCGCCGGGACAGACTACAATGAGCAGTTCTTC. Protein: CASSAGTDYNEQFF.

The chain joins TRBV28 to TRBJ1-6; D gene unclear. Looked up from germline, CDR1 is MDHEN and CDR2 is SYDVKM. V lost 2 bases and J lost 8, with 10 bases in between. CDR3 length: 14 amino acids. The CDR3 DNA follows: TGTGCCAGCAGTTTACTTTCCCCCGATTCACCCCTCCACTTT. It translates to CASSLLSPDSPLHF.

V usage is TRBV24-1 and J usage is TRBJ2-3; D ambiguous. Trimming took 9 bases from V and 0 from J, leaving 9 bases between them. The CDR3 is 13 amino acids. The germline V gene encodes CDR1 KGHDR and CDR2 SFDVKD. CDR3 in DNA: TGTGCCACCCGGCCGGCCAGCACAGATACGCAGTATTTT. Protein product: CATRPASTDTQYF.

As to this clonotype: A read error is possible here, since a much larger clone lies one base away. The V gene is TRBV28, the J gene TRBJ2-7; the match to TRBD2 covers 11 bases. CDR3 length equals 15 residues. From germline, CDR1 is MDHEN and CDR2 SYDVKM. The CDR3 nucleotides are TGTGCCAGCAGTTCCCTAGCGGGGGGTTTATACGAGCAGTGCTTC. This translates into CASSSLAGGLYEQCF.

This clonotype was seen more than once but under ten times. The gene calls are TRBV10-1 and TRBJ2-3; TRBD1 or TRBD2 may be the D gene (5 bases each). V was cut by 0 bases and J by 1 base, with 8 bases left in between. The CDR3 extends over 15 amino acids. From germline, CDR1 is WNHNN and CDR2 SYGVQD (reference sequence). Here the CDR3 reads CASSESLGRTDTQYF. DNA for the CDR3: TGCGCCAGCAGTGAGTCACTGGGACGCACAGATACGCAGTATTTT.

The chain carries TRBV6-1 and TRBJ2-5, with a weak D call TRBD1 (5 bases). CDR3 length: 16 amino acids. V lost 4 bases, J lost 5 bases, and 20 bases lay in between. CDR1 and CDR2 from the germline V gene are MNHNS and SASEGT. The CDR3: CASSVRAPGFQETQYF. The CDR3 region has the DNA TGTGCCAGCAGTGTCAGGGCGCCCGGGTTCCAGGAGACCCAGTACTTC.

This chain uses TRBV6-2 or TRBV6-3 with TRBJ2-3; 12 nucleotides agree with TRBD2. J was trimmed by 5 bases and V by 6 bases; bases with no gene match: 6. The germline V gene encodes CDR1 MNHEY and CDR2 SVGEGT. CDR3 length: 15 amino acids. This CDR3 is CASSPRTSGVDTQYF. The CDR3 region has the DNA TGTGCCAGCAGCCCCCGGACTAGCGGGGTAGATACGCAGTATTTT.

This clonotype was seen a handful of times. This rearrangement joins TRBV28 to TRBJ1-2, with D uncertain. The CDR3 loop spans 15 amino acids. Germline assignment: CDR1 MDHEN and CDR2 SYDVKM. The V and J ends lost 2 bases and 3 bases respectively, with 13 bases between them. The CDR3 spells CASSLPKLADYGYTF. The CDR3 bases are TGTGCCAGCAGTTTACCCAAGTTAGCGGACTATGGCTACACCTTC.

The chain recombines TRBV12-2 with TRBJ2-4; the table gives TRBD1 as D, unverified against the DNA. TRBV12-2 is a pseudogene locus. This CDR3 has 14 amino acids. The CDR3 sequence: CASRSRRQGNIQYF. The DNA for the CDR3 is TGTGCAAGTCGCTCCCGGCGACAGGGAAACATTCAGTACTTC.

There are a few counts of this clonotype. The chain carries TRBV6-2 or TRBV6-3 and TRBJ1-2; the D is unclear. The V end lost 7 bases, the J end lost 3 bases, and 12 bases lay between the germline ends. The CDR3 sequence is 13 residues long. Germline values: CDR1 MNHEY, CDR2 SVGEGT. CDR3 DNA: TGTGCCAGCACTTTCACCACCGACTATGGCTACACCTTC. Translation: CASTFTTDYGYTF.